This entry is about one T cell receptor beta chain. The data are from a study of blood T cell repertoires in COVID-19. The overall study: COVID-19 samples from acute and convalescent phases originated in the United States, Italy and Spain.

In the study's own analysis: Counts of nucleated cells, estimated from reference gene primer amplification, were obtained. Here immunoSEQ multiplex PCR was the method, and the copy in TCRdb shows in-frame clones only, minus some. The V and J calls and clone size are taken from that table; D and trimming were inferred from the DNA. The data hold some 94,000 clones, with 85% to 90% observed a single time. The CDR3 loop spans 13 amino acids. Germline V gene data show CDR1 as SQVTM and CDR2 as ANQGSEA. V dropped 7 bases and J dropped 4 bases, with 16 bases sitting between them. The sample comprised peripheral blood. The clonotype originates from a human donor in a cohort sampled during active COVID-19. The chain has TRBV29-1 and TRBJ1-2; weak D call: TRBD1 (6 bases). Here the CDR3 reads CSASRGRGYGYTF. In DNA form, the CDR3 reads TGCAGCGCTTCCAGGGGAAGAGGCTATGGCTACACCTTC.